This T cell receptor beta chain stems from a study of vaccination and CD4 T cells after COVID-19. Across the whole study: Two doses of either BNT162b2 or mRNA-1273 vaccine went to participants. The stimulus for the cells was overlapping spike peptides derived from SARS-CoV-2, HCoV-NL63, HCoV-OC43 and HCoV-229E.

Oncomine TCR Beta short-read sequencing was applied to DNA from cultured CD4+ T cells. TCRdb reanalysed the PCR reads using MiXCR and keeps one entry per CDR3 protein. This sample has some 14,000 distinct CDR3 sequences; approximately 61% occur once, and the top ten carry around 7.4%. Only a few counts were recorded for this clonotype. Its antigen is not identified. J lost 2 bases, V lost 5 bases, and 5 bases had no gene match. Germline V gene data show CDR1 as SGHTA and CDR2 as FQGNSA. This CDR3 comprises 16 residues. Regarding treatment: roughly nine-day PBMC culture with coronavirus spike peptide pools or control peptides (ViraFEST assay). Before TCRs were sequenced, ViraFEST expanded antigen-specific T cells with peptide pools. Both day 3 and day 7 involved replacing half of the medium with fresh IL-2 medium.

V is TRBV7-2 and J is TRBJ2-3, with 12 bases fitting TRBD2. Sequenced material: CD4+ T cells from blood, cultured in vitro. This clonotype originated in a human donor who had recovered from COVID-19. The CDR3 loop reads CASSRRLAGATDTQYF. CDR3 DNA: TGTGCCAGCAGCCGGCGACTAGCGGGAGCCACAGATACGCAGTATTTT. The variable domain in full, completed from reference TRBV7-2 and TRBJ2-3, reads GAGVSQSPSNKVTEKGKDVELRCDPISGHTALYWYRQSLGQGLEFLIYFQGNSAPDKSGLPSDRFSAERTGGSVSTLTIQRTQQEDSAVYLCASSRRLAGATDTQYFGPGTRLTVL.